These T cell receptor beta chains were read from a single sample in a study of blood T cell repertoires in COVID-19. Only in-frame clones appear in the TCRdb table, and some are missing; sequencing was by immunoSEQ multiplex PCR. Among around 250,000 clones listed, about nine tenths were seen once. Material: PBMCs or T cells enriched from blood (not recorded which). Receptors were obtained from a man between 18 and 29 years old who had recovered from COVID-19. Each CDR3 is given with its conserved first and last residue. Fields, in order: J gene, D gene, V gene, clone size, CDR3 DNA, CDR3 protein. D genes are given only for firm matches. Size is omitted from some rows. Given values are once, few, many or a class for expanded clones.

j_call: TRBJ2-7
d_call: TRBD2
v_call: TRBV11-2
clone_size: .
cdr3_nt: TGTGCCAGCAGCCCGGGGACTAGCGGGAGTTGGAGGTACGAGCAGTACTTC
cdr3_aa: CASSPGTSGSWRYEQYF

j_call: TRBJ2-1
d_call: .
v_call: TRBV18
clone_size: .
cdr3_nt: TGTGCCAGCTCACCACCTTATTCTACGCACAATGAGCAGTTCTTC
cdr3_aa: CASSPPYSTHNEQFF

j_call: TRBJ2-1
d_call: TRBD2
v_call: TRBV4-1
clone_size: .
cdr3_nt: TGCGCCAGCAGTCCTCAGGTCGGAACTAGCGGGAGAATGGAGCAGTTCTTC
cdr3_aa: CASSPQVGTSGRMEQFF

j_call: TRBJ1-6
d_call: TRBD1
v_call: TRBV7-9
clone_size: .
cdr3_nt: TGTGCCAGCAGCCAGCAGGGACAGGGATATTATAATTCACCCCTCCACTTT
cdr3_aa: CASSQQGQGYYNSPLHF

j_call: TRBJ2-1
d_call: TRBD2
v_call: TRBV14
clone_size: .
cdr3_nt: TGTGCCAGCAGCCAACTCCCCGGACTAGCGGGCGAAAATGAGCAGTTCTTC
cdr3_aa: CASSQLPGLAGENEQFF

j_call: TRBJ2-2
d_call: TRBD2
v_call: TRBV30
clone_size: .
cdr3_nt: TGTGCCTGGGGTAGCGGGAGGGTCACCGGGGAGCTGTTTTTT
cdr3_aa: CAWGSGRVTGELFF

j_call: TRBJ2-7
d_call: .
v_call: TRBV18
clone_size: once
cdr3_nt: TGTGCCAGCTCACCCCCGGACAGAAGCTACGAGCAGTACTTC
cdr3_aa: CASSPPDRSYEQYF

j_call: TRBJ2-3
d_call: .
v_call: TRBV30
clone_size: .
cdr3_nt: TGTGCCTGGAGACTGGGCACAGATACGCAGTATTTT
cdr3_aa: CAWRLGTDTQYF

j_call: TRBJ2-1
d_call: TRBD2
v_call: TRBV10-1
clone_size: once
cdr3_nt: TGCGCCAGCAGTGAGCGTCTAGCGGGGAGTGAGCAGTTCTTC
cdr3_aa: CASSERLAGSEQFF

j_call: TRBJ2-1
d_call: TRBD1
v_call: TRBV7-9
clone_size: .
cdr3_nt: TGTGCCAGCAGCCTAGCTCGGGACAGAAATGAGCAGTTCTTC
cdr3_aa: CASSLARDRNEQFF

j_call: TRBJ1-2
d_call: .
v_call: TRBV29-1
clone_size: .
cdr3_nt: TGCAGTGGAGGGGAGGATGCCTATGGCTACACCTTC
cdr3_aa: CSGGEDAYGYTF

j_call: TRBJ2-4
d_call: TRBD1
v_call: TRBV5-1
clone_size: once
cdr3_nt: TGCGCCAGCAGCTTGGGACAGGGTCTAGCCAAAAACATTCAGTACTTC
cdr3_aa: CASSLGQGLAKNIQYF

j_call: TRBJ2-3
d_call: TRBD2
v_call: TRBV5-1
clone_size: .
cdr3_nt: TGCGCCAGCGGGGAGACGGGGGGGTTTACAGATACGCAGTATTTT
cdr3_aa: CASGETGGFTDTQYF

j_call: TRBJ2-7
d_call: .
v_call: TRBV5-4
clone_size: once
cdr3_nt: TGTGCCAGCAGCCATCAGGGTGGGGACGAGCAGTACTTC
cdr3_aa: CASSHQGGDEQYF

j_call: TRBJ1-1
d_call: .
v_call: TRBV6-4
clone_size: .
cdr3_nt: TGTGCCAGCAGTGAACAGGCCACGAACACTGAAGCTTTCTTT
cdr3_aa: CASSEQATNTEAFF

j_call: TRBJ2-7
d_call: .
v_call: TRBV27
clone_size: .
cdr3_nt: TGTGCCAGCAGTTTAAGTGGTAGGACAGCCCTCACCTACGAGCAGTACTTC
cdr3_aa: CASSLSGRTALTYEQYF

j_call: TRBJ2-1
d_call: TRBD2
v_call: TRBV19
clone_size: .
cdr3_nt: TGTGCCAGTAGTCCATCAACTAGCGGGAGCTTTCATGAGCAGTTCTTC
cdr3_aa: CASSPSTSGSFHEQFF

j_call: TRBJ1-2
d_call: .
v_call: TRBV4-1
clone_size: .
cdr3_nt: TGCGCCAGCAGCCAAGAGCAGGGGAACTATGGCTACACCTTC
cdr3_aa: CASSQEQGNYGYTF

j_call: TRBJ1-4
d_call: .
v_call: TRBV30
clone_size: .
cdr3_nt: TGTGCCTGGCAGGGAGGAACCTCAACTAATGAAAAACTGTTTTTT
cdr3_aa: CAWQGGTSTNEKLFF

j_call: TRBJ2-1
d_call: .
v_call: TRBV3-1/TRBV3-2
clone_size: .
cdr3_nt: TGTGCCAGCAGCCAAGTGCTAGCGCGGGTCGATGAGCAGTTCTTC
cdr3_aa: CASSQVLARVDEQFF

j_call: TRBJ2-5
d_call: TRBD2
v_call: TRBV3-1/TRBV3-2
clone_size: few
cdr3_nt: TGTGCCAGCAGCCATGGGTGGAGCGGGGGGGCCAGGGAGACCCAGTACTTC
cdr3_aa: CASSHGWSGGARETQYF

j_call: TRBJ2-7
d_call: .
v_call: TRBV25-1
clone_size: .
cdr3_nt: TGTGCCAGCAGTGAAGAGGGTAGAACAGGGTTTAGCTCCTACGAGCAGTACTTC
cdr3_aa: CASSEEGRTGFSSYEQYF

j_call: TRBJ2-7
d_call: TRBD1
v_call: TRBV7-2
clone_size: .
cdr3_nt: TGTGCCAGCAGCCCCATGACAGGGAACTACGAGCAGTACTTC
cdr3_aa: CASSPMTGNYEQYF

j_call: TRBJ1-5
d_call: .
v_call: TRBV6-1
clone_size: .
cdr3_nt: TGTGCCAGCAGTGAGAGGGAGCGTCAGCCCCAGCATTTT
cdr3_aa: CASSERERQPQHF

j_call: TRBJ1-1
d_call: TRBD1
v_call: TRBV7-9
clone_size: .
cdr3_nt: TGTGCCAGCAACGCCAGGGGGCACACTGAAGCTTTCTTT
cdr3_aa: CASNARGHTEAFF

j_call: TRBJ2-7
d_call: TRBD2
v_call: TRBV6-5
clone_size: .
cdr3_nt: TGTGCCAGCAGTTACTCTGGACTAGCGGGGACCTACGAGCAGTACTTC
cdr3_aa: CASSYSGLAGTYEQYF

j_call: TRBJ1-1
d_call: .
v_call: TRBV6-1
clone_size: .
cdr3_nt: TGTGCCAGCAGTGAACGCAGGGGAATGAACACTGAAGCTTTCTTT
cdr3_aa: CASSERRGMNTEAFF

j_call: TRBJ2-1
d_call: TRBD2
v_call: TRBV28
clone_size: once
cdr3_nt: TGTGCCAGCAGTTTTGCAAGAAGACTCCGTCGGGACTACTACAATGAGCAGTTCTTC
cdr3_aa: CASSFARRLRRDYYNEQFF

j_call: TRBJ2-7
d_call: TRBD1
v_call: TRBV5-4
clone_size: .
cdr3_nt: TGTGCCAGCAGCTCCGGGACAGGGATTGGCGAGCAGTACTTC
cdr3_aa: CASSSGTGIGEQYF

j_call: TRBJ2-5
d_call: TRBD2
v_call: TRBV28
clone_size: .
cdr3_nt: TGTGCCAGCAATTTCAAGGGGCTAGCGGGAGAGACCCAGTACTTC
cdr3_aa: CASNFKGLAGETQYF

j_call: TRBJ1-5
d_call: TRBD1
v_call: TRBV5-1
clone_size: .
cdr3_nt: TGCGCCAGCAGCTGGGGGACAGGGGATCAGCCCCAGCATTTT
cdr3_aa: CASSWGTGDQPQHF

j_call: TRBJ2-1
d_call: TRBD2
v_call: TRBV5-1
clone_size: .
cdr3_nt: TGCGCCAGCAGCTTTCTCGACGGGGGGTACAATGAGCAGTTCTTC
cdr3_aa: CASSFLDGGYNEQFF

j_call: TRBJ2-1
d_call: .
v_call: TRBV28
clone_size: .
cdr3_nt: TGTGCCAGCAGTTCCCCCGCAATGAGTTATGAGCAGTTCTTC
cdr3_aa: CASSSPAMSYEQFF

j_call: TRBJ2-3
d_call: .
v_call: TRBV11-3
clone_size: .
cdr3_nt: TGTGCCAGCAGCTTAGGGGGACAACGAGATACGCAGTATTTT
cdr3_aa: CASSLGGQRDTQYF

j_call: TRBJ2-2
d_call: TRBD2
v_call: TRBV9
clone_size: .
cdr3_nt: TGTGCCAGCAGCGCCGGGACTAGCGGGTTTCACGGGGAGCTGTTTTTT
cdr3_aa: CASSAGTSGFHGELFF

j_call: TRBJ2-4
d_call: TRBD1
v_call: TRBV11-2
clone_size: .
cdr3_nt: TGTGCCAGCAGATCTACCGGGACAGGGTTTAAAAACATTCAGTACTTC
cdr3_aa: CASRSTGTGFKNIQYF

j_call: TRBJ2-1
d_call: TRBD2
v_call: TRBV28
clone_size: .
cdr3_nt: TGTGCCAGCAGGATGACTAGCGGGAGCTACAATGAGCAGTTCTTC
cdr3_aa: CASRMTSGSYNEQFF

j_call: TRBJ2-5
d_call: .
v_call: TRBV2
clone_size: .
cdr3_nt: TGTGCCAGCCGAGACAGGCTCGAAGAGACCCAGTACTTC
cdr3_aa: CASRDRLEETQYF

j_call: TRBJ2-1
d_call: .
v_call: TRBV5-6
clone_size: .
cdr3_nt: TGTGCCAGCAGCTTGGTGCAGGGACTTATCCGGGAGCAGTTCTTC
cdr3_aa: CASSLVQGLIREQFF

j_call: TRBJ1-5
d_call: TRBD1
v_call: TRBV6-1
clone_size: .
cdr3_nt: TGTGCCAGCAGTGACCCCGATTGGGACAGTCTTTTTTTAGCACGGTATCACCAGCATTTT
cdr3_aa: CASSDPDWDSLFLARYHQHF

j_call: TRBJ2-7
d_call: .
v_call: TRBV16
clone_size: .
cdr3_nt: TGTGCCAGCAGCCAAGGACAGTCGGCCTACGAGCAGTACTTC
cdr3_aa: CASSQGQSAYEQYF

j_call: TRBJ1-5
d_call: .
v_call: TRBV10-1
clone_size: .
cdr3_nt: TGCGCCAGCAGCGGCACAACAGGAAAGAATCAGCCCCAGCATTTT
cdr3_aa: CASSGTTGKNQPQHF

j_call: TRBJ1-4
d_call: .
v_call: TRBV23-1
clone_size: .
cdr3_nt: TGCGCCAGCAACCAGGGTTTTCAACTGTTTTTT
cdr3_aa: CASNQGFQLFF

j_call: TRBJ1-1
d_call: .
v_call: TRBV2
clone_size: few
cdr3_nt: TGTGCCAGCAACGGACAGCTGAACACTGAAGCTTTCTTT
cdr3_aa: CASNGQLNTEAFF